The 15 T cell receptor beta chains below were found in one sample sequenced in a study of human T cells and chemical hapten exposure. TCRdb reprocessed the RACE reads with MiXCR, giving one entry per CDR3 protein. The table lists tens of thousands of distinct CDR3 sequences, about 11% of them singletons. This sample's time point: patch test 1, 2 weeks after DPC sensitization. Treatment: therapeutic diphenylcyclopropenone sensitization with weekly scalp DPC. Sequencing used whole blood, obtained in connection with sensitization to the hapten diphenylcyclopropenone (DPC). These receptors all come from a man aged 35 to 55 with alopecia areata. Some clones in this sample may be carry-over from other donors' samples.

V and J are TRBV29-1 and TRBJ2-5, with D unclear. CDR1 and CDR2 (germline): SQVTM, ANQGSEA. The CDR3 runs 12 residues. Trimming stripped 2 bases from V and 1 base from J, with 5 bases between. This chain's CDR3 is CSVENSQETQYF. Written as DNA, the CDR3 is TGCAGCGTTGAAAACAGCCAAGAGACCCAGTACTTC.

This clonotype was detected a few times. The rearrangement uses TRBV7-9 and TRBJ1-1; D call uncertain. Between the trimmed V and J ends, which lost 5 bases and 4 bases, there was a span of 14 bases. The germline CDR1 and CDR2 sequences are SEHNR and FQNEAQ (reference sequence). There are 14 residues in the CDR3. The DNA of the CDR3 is TGTGCCAGCAGCCGGTTTCCGGGGAGCACTGAAGCTTTCTTT. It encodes CASSRFPGSTEAFF.

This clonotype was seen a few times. The CDR3: CASSPLRDRGGGREAFF. CDR3 DNA sequence: TGTGCCAGCAGCCCTCTCCGGGACAGGGGGGGCGGGCGTGAAGCTTTCTTT. The rearrangement uses TRBV7-9 and TRBJ1-1, with 11 nucleotides matching TRBD1. Germline CDR1 SEHNR, CDR2 FQNEAQ (reference sequence). With V trimmed by 5 bases and J by 7 bases, 15 bases remained unmatched. This CDR3 comprises 17 residues.

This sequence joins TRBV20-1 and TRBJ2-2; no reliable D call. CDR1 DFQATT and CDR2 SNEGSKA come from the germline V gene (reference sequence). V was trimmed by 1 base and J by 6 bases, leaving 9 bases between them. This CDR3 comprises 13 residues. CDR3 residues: CSARATGPGELFF. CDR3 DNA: TGCAGTGCTAGAGCGACCGGGCCCGGGGAGCTGTTTTTT.

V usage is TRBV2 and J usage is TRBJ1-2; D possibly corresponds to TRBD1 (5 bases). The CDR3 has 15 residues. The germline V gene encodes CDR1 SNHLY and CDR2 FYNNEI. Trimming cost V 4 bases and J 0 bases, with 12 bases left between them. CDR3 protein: CASSGTQVSNYGYTF. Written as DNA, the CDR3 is TGTGCCAGCAGTGGGACACAAGTCTCTAACTATGGCTACACCTTC. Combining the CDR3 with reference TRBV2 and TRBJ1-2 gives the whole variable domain EPEVTQTPSHQVTQMGQEVILRCVPISNHLYFYWYRQILGQKVEFLVSFYNNEISEKSEIFDDQFSVERPDGSNFTLKIRSTKLEDSAMYFCASSGTQVSNYGYTFGSGTRLTVV.

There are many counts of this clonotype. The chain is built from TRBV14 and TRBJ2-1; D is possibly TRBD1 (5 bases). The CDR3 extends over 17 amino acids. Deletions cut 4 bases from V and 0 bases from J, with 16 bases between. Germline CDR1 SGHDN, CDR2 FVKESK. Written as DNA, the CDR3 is TGTGCCAGCAGCCCTCCCCCCCAGGGTATCTCCTACAATGAGCAGTTCTTC. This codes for CASSPPPQGISYNEQFF.

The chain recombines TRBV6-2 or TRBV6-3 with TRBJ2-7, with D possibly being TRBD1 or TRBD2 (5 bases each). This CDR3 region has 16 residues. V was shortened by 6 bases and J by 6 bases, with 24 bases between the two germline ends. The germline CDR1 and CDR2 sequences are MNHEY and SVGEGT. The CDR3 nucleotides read TGTGCCAGCAGCCTGGGCGTCGGGGCGATAGCTATCGAGCAGTACTTC. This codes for CASSLGVGAIAIEQYF.

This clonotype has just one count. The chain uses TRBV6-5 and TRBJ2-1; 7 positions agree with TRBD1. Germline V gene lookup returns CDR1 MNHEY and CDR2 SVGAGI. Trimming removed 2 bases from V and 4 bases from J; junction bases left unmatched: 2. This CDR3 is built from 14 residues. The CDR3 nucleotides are TGTGCCAGCAGTTACGGACAGGTGTACAATGAGCAGTTCTTC. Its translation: CASSYGQVYNEQFF.

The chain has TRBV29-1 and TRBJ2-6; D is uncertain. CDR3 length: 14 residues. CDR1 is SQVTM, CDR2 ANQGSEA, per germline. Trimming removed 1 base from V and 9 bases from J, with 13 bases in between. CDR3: CSVEGSSPYNVLTF. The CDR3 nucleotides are TGCAGCGTTGAAGGGTCCTCACCATACAACGTCCTGACTTTC.

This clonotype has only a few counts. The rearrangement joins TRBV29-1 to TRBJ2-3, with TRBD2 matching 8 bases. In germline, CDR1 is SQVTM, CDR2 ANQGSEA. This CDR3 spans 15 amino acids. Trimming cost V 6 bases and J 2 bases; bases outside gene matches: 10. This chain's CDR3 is CSVNRAGGFTDTQYF. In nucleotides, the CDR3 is TGCAGCGTGAACAGGGCGGGAGGATTCACAGATACGCAGTATTTT.

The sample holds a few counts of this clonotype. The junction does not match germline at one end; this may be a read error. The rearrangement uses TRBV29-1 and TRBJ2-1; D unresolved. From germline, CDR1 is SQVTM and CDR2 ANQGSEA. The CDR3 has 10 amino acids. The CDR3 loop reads CSVEGPRGLF. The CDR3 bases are TGCAGCGTTGAAGGTCCACGTGGGCTCTTC.

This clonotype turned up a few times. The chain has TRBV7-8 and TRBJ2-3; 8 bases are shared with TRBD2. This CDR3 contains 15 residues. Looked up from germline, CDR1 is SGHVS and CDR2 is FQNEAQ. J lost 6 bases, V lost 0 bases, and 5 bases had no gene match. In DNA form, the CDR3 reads TGTGCCAGCAGCTTAGCCGAGCGGGAGAGTGATACGCAGTATTTT. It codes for CASSLAERESDTQYF.

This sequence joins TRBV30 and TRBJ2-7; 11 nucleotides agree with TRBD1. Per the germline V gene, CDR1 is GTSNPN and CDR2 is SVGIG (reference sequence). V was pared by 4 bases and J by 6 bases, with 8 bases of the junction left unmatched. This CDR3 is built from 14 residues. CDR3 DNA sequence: TGTGCCTGGAACCCCGGGACAGGGGGTGGCGAGCAGTACTTC. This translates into CAWNPGTGGGEQYF.

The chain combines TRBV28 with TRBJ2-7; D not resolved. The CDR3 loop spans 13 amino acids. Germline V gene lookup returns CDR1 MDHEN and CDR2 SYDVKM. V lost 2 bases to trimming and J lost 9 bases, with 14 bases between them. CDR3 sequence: CASSLLGRIGQYF. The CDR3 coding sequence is TGTGCCAGCAGTTTACTTGGGCGCATCGGGCAGTACTTC.

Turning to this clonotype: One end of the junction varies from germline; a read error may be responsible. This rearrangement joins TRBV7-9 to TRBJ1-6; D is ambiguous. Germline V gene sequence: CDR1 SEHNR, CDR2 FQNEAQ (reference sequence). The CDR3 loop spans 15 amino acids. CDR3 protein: CASSLGVGNHSPLNF. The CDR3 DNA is TGTGCCAGCAGCTTAGGGGTAGGGAATCATTCACCCCTCAACTTT.